This T cell receptor (beta chain) was identified during a study of radiotherapy plus CTLA-4 blockade in lung cancer. About the research overall: Overall, approximately 18% of patients showed an objective response, while 25% to 40% attained disease control.

The CDR3 loop spans 13 amino acids. In germline, CDR1 is MNHEY, CDR2 SMNVEV (reference sequence). Trimming stripped 0 bases from V and 6 bases from J, with 7 bases between. Those with chemo-refractory metastatic non-small-cell lung cancer were treated with focal radiation combined with CTLA-4 blockade using ipilimumab. As regards this clone: Its antigen remains unknown.

Sequencing was performed with immunoSEQ multiplex PCR; in TCRdb, only in-frame clones are kept and a portion is missing. The sample holds 50,000 or so clones, around 69% seen once. General study results and limits: Reports identified early blood T cell clone dynamics, with interferon-beta, as the best response predictor. Blood saw expansion of tumor-derived TCR clones after radiotherapy plus ipilimumab.

This receptor was taken from a human donor with non-small cell lung cancer who had stable disease on radiotherapy plus ipilimumab. The material was peripheral blood, obtained from a patient treated with radiotherapy plus ipilimumab. The chain couples TRBV27 to TRBJ2-3; D is uncertain. CDR3 in DNA: TGTGCCAGCAGTTTATCCCGTTGGGATACGCAGTATTTT. It specifies CASSLSRWDTQYF.